The present TCR beta chain was sequenced within a study of naive and memory T cell subsets. Four subsets defined by CD45RA and CD27 were sorted after CD3, CD4, CD8 and live/dead staining. The CDR3 contains 14 residues. Germline V gene data show CDR1 as MDHEN and CDR2 as SYDVKM. The V and J ends lost 10 bases and 5 bases respectively, with 20 bases between them. Both TRBC1 and TRBC2 were covered by a beta constant-region primer of two equimolar oligonucleotides. Ligated cDNA was amplified by four rounds of PCR with nested alpha and beta constant-region primers and SP2. TCRdb called the UMI-ligation and nested PCR reads again in MiXCR, with one record for every CDR3 protein. The sample yields 7,000 to 9,000 distinct CDR3 sequences, less than 35% seen once. A few counts support this clonotype.

The V gene is TRBV28, the J gene TRBJ2-5; D perhaps matches TRBD2 (6 bases). Specimen: CD8+ TEMRA cells from blood. Subset described: effector memory re-expressing CD45RA, CD45RA+ CD27-. This TCR was recovered from a human donor in good health. The CDR3 DNA reads TGTGCCATCCAAGGCTCCGGACGGGGGGAGACCCAGTACTTC. Its translation: CAIQGSGRGETQYF.